The 6 T cell receptor beta chains reported below all come from one sample, sequenced in a study of cytomegalovirus exposure and HLA in healthy donors. The primer mix had 60 Vbeta and 13 Jbeta primers. Sequenced by immunoSEQ multiplex PCR; TCRdb stores in-frame clones only, minus some. Here the sample spans about 120,000 clones, around three quarters being singletons. The sample taken for sequencing was PBMCs. The receptor set was obtained from a human donor in good health.

The CDR3 is CASSPYRGQERGNTIYF. The CDR3 DNA is TGCGCCAGCAGCCCGTACAGGGGGCAAGAGCGAGGAAACACCATATATTTT. The rearrangement links TRBV5-1 to TRBJ1-3, with 9 bases lining up with TRBD1. V lost 4 bases and J lost 4; bases outside the gene matches: 12. Germline CDR1 SGHRS, CDR2 YFSETQ. CDR3 length: 17 amino acids.

Here the CDR3 DNA reads TGTGCCAGTAGTATAGTAGGGGGAGTAGAGCAGTTCTTC. Its translation is CASSIVGGVEQFF. The chain recombines TRBV19 with TRBJ2-1; TRBD1 might be the D (6 bases). Trimming pared 1 base from V and 10 bases from J, leaving 11 bases between. The germline V gene has CDR1 LNHDA and CDR2 SQIVND (reference sequence). The CDR3 spans 13 residues.

In its sample, this clone was seen once. The rearrangement joins TRBV5-1 to TRBJ1-2; 10 nucleotides align to TRBD1. V dropped 0 bases and J dropped 5; count of bases not matched to a gene: 7. The CDR3 is made up of 16 amino acids. Germline V gene data show CDR1 as SGHRS and CDR2 as YFSETQ. The CDR3 protein is CASSLAGTGDLYGYTF. In DNA form, the CDR3 reads TGCGCCAGCAGCTTGGCCGGGACAGGGGACCTTTATGGCTACACCTTC.

This sequence joins TRBV5-6 and TRBJ2-7, with D uncertain. In germline, CDR1 is SGHDT, CDR2 YYEEEE. This CDR3 spans 14 amino acids. Between the trimmed V and J ends, which lost 3 bases and 2 bases, there was a span of 12 bases. This chain's CDR3 is CASSSEASTYEQYF. The CDR3 nucleotides are TGTGCCAGCAGCTCCGAGGCAAGCACCTACGAGCAGTACTTC.

The rearrangement uses TRBV6-5 and TRBJ1-2; 9 nucleotides match TRBD1. V lost 4 bases, J lost 4 bases, and 4 bases stayed unmatched. Germline CDR1 and CDR2: MNHEY and SVGAGI. The CDR3 spans 14 residues. CDR3 coding DNA: TGTGCCAGCAGTTTGGACAGGGGAGGCTATGGCTACACCTTC. It yields the protein CASSLDRGGYGYTF.

The chain links TRBV29-1 to TRBJ2-3; TRBD2 might be the D (6 bases). Germline V gene lookup returns CDR1 SQVTM and CDR2 ANQGSEA. The CDR3 loop spans 15 amino acids. Trimming removed 5 bases at V and 2 bases at J, with 17 bases between. The chain's CDR3 is CSVLFMSGLTDTQYF. In nucleotides, the CDR3 is TGCAGCGTTCTGTTTATGAGCGGGCTCACAGATACGCAGTATTTT.